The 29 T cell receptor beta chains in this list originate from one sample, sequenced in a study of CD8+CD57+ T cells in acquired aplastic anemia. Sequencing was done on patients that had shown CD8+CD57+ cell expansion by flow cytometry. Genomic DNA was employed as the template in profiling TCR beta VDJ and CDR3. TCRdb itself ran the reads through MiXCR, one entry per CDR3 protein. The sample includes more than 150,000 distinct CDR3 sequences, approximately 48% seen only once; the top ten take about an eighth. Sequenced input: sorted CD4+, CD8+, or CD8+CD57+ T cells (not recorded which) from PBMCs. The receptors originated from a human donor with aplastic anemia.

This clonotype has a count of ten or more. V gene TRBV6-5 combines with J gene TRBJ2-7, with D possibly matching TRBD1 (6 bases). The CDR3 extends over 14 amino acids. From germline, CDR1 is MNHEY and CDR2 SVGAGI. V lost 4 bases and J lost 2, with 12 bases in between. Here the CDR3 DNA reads TGTGCCAGCAGTTCCTTGGACAGCCCCTACGAGCAGTACTTC. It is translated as CASSSLDSPYEQYF.

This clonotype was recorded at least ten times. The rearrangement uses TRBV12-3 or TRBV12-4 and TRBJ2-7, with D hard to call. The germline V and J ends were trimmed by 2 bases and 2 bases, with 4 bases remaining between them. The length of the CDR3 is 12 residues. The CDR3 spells CASSLWAYEQYF. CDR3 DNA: TGTGCCAGCAGTTTATGGGCCTACGAGCAGTACTTC.

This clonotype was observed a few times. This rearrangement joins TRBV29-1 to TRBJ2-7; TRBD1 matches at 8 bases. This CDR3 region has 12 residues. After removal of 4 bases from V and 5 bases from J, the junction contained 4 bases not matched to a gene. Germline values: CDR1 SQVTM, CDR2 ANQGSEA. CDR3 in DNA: TGCAGCGTTGGACAGGGGAGCGACGAGCAGTACTTC. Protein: CSVGQGSDEQYF.

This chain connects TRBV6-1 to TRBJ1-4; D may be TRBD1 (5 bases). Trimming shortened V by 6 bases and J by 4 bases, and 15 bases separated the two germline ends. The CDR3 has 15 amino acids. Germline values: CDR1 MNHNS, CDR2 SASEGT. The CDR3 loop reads CASSQGGSGNEKLFF. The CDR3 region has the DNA TGTGCCAGCAGCCAGGGCGGAAGCGGTAATGAAAAACTGTTTTTT.

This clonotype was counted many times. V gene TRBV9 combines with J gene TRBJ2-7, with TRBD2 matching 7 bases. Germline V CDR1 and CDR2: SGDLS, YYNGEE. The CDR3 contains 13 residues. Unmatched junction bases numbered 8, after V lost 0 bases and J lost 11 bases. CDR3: CASSVGVVGGKYF. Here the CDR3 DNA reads TGTGCCAGCAGCGTAGGGGTGGTCGGGGGGAAGTACTTC.

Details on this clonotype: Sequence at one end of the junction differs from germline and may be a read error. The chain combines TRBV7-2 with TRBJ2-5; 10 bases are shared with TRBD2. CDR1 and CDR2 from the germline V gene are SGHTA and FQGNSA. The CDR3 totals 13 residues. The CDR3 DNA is TGTGCCAGCAGCTTGGTACTAGCGGGGACCCAGTGCTTC. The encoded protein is CASSLVLAGTQCF.

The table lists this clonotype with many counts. The CDR3 region is CVTTGNTYGYTF. CDR3 DNA sequence: TGTGTTACGACAGGCAATACCTATGGCTACACCTTC. The chain has TRBV6-1 and TRBJ1-2, with D perhaps TRBD1 (6 bases). Looked up from germline, CDR1 is MNHNS and CDR2 is SASEGT. CDR3 size: 12 residues.

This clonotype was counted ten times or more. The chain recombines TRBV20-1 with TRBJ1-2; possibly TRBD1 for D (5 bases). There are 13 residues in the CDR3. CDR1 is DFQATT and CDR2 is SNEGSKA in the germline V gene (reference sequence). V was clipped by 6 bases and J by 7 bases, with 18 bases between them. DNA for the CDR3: TGCAGTGCCGACTCGGGGCAGGGCGGTGGCTACACCTTC. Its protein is CSADSGQGGGYTF.

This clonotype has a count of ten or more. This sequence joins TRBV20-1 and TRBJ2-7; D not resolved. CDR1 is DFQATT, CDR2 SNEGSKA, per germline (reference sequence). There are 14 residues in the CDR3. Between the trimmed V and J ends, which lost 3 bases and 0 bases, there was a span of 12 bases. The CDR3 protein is CSASEPVSSYEQYF. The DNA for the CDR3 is TGCAGTGCTAGTGAACCAGTGAGCTCCTACGAGCAGTACTTC.

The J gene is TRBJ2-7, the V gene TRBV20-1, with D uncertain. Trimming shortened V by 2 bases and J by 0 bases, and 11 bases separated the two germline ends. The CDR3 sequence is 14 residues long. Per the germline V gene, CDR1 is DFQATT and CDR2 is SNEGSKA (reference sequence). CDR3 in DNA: TGCAGTGCTAGACCGCGACGCAGCTCCTACGAGCAGTACTTC. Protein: CSARPRRSSYEQYF.

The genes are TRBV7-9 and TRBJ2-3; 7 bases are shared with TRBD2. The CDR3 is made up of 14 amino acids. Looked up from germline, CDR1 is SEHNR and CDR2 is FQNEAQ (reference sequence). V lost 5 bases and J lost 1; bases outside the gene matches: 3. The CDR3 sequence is CASSPSGGTDTQYF. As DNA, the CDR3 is TGTGCCAGCAGCCCAAGCGGGGGCACAGATACGCAGTATTTT.

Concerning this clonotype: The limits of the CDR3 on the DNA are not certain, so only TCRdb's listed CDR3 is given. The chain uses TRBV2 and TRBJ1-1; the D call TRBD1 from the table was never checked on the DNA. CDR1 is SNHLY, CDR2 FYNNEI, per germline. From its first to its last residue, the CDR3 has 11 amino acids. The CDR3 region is CASSPWAGGSF.

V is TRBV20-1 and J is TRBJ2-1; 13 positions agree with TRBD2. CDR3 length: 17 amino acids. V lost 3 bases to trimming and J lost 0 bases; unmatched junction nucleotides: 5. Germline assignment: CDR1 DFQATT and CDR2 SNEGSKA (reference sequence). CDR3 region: CSASPRTSGSSYNEQFF. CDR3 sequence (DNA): TGCAGTGCTAGCCCAAGGACTAGCGGGAGCTCCTACAATGAGCAGTTCTTC.

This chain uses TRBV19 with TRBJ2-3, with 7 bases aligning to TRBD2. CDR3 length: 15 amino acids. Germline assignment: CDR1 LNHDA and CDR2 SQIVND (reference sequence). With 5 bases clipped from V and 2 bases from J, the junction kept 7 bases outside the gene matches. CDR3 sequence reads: CASSLAAIYTDTQYF. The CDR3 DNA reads TGTGCCAGTAGTCTAGCGGCAATTTACACAGATACGCAGTATTTT.

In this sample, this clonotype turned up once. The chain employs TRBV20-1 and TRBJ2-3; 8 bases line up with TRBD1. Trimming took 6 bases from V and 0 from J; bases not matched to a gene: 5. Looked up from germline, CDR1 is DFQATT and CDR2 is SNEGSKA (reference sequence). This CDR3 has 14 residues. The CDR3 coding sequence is TGCAGTGCGGTGACAGGGGCTAGCACAGATACGCAGTATTTT. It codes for CSAVTGASTDTQYF.

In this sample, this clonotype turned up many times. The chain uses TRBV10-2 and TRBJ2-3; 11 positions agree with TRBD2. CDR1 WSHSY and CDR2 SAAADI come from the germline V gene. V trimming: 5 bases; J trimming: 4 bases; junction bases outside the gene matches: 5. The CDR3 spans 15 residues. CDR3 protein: CASSFSGGGADTQYF. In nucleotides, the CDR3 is TGCGCCAGCAGTTTTAGCGGGGGGGGGGCAGATACGCAGTATTTT.

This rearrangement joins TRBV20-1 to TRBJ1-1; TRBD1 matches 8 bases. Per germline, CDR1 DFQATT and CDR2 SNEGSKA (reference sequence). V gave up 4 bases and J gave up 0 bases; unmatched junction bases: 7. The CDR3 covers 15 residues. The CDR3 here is CSATDRGRLNTEAFF. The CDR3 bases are TGCAGTGCTACCGACAGGGGACGGCTGAACACTGAAGCTTTCTTT.

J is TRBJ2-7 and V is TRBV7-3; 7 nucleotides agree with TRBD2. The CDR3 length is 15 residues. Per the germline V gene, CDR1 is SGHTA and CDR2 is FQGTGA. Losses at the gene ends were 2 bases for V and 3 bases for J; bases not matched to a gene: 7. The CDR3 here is CASSLGGGSHYEQYF. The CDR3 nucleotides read TGTGCCAGCAGCTTAGGCGGGGGTAGCCACTACGAGCAGTACTTC.

The CDR3 is CASSVGAGANTEAFF. The CDR3 nucleotides are TGTGCCAGCAGCGTAGGGGCAGGGGCCAACACTGAAGCTTTCTTT. The chain employs TRBV9 and TRBJ1-1, with a weak D call TRBD1 (6 bases). Trimming stripped 0 bases from V and 2 bases from J, with 11 bases between. CDR1 is SGDLS and CDR2 is YYNGEE in the germline V gene. The CDR3 is made up of 15 amino acids.

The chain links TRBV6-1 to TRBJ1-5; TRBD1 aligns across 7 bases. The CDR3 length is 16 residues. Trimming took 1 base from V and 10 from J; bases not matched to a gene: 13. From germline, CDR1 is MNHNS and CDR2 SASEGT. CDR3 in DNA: TGTGCCAGCAGTGAAGAGGGGACAGTCTGGGGAGGCCCCCAGCATTTT. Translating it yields CASSEEGTVWGGPQHF.

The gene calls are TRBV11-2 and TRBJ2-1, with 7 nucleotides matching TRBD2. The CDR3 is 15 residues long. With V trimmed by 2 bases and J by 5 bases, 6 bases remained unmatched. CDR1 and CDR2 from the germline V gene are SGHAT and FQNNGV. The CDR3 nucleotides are TGTGCCAGCAGCTTATTTCTAGCGGCAGACAATGAGCAGTTCTTC. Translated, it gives CASSLFLAADNEQFF.

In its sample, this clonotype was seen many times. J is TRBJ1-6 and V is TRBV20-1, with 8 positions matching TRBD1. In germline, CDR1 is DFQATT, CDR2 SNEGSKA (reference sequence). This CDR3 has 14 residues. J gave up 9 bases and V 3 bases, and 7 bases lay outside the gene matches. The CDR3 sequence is CSASDQGAGSPLHF. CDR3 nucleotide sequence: TGCAGTGCTAGTGATCAGGGGGCAGGTTCACCCCTCCACTTT.

The CDR3 DNA follows: TGTGCCAGCAGCGGCCGGGGCCTCGGCACTGAAGCTTTCTTT. This gives the protein CASSGRGLGTEAFF. V and J are TRBV2 and TRBJ1-1; D is perhaps TRBD1 (5 bases). Germline assignment: CDR1 SNHLY and CDR2 FYNNEI. V was pared by 6 bases and J by 4 bases, with 15 bases between. The CDR3 spans 14 residues.

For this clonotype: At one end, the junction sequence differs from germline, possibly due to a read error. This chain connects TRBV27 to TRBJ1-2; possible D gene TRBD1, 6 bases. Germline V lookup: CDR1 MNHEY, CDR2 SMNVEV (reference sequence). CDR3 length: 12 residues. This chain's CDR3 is CASSSGDYGHTF. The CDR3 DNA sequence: TGTGCCAGCAGTTCAGGGGACTATGGCCACACCTTC.

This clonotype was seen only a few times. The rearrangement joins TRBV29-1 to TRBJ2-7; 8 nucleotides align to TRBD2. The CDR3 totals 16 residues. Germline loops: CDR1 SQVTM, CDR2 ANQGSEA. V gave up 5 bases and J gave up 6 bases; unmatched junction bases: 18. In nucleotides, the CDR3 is TGCAGCGTTACCGGGGGAGCGGGAGTGTCGTCCGGCGAGCAGTACTTC. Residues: CSVTGGAGVSSGEQYF.

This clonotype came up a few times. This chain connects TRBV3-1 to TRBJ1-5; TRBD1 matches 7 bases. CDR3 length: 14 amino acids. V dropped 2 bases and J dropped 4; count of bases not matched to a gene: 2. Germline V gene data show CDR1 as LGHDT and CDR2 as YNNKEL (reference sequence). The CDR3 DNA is TGTGCCAGCAGCCAACGGGACAGAAATCAGCCCCAGCATTTT. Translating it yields CASSQRDRNQPQHF. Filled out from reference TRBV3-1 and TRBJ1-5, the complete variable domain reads DTAVSQTPKYLVTQMGNDKSIKCEQNLGHDTMYWYKQDSKKFLKIMFSYNNKELIINETVPNRFSPKSPDKAHLNLHINSLELGDSAVYFCASSQRDRNQPQHFGDGTRLSIL.

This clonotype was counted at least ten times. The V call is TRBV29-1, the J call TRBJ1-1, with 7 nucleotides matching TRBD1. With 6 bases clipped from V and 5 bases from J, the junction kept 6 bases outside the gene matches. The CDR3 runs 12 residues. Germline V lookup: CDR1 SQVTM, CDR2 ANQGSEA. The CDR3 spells CSVGRGQTEAFF. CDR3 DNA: TGCAGCGTGGGGAGGGGGCAAACTGAAGCTTTCTTT.

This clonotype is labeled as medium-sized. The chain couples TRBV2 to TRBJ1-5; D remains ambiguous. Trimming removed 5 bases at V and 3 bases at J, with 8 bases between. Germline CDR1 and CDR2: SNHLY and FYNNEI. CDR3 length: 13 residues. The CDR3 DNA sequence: TGTGCCAGCAGTTTCAGCTACAATCAGCCCCAGCATTTT. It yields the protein CASSFSYNQPQHF.

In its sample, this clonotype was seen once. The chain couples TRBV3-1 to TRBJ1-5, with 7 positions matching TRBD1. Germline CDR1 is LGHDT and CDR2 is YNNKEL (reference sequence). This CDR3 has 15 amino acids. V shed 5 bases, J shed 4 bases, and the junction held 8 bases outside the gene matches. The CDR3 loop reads CASSAETGSNQPQHF. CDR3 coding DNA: TGTGCCAGCAGCGCGGAGACAGGGAGTAATCAGCCCCAGCATTTT.